This record looks at one TCR beta chain sequence and its context. It has no known antigen specificity. Base qualities are not provided; no much larger clone lies one nucleotide away. This specimen comes from a study of blood T cell repertoires in COVID-19 (dated by TCRdb to the early 2020s). For the study in its entirety: The collaborator samples originated in the United States, Italy and Spain and spanned the acute and convalescent phases of COVID-19. The prospective study material was composed of cDNA or gDNA derived from T cells, B-cell-depleted T cells, or PBMCs. Deeply sampled blood TCRbeta repertoires from subjects exposed to, actively infected with, or recovered from COVID-19 were included in the dataset. The repertoires were released in a freely available public database meant as a resource for research on the immune response to SARS-CoV-2. Samples were obtained from the ongoing ImmuneRACE study (first 160 participants) and from 950 to 1,500 subjects provided by 6 global collaborators. Nearly every sample came with metadata listing a de-identified subject ID, COVID-19 status, age in years and sex. Where available, HLA class I and class II types were taken from metadata supplied by the sample provider and were not determined by assay-based typing. General study outcomes and caveats: How much clinical and demographic metadata was included differed by source and by participant, and the metadata was provided uncurated.

The germline V gene gives CDR1 as SGHRS and CDR2 as YFSETQ. The V and J ends are trimmed by 3 bases and 8 bases, leaving 23 bases between them. The CDR3 runs 16 amino acids, cysteine and phenylalanine included. Only the CDR3 region is kept as DNA, spanning 48 bases read in frame from base 1. One collaborating source in Seattle enrolled patients during active infection and followed them longitudinally through the course of disease. The collaborating institutions used their own protocols to collect whole blood in K2EDTA tubes. Collaborator samples were shipped for TCRbeta analysis as frozen whole blood, isolated PBMCs, or DNA extracted from either sample type. TCRbeta CDR3 regions were amplified from genomic DNA using the immunoSEQ Assay, a bias-controlled multiplex PCR. Concerning the study's data processing: The number of nucleated cells in each sample was estimated from the amplification of reference gene primers within the assay. To quantify the absolute abundance of each unique TCRbeta CDR3 rearrangement, sequence reads were collapsed and filtered. For each sample, productive Simpson clonality was calculated by taking the square root of Simpson's diversity index across productive rearrangements. This is the immuneACCESS table as TCRdb keeps it, with only in-frame sequences that have V and J called. A part of the clones is gone; compared with another copy, unresolved V genes explain less than half, and the rest is unexplained. D and trimming come from the DNA, and the V and J calls and clone size come from that table. This sample is represented by roughly 200,000 clones; about four fifths of them were singletons. The ten top clones hold 5.5% to 7% of the sample.

The TCR comes from a middle-aged woman with COVID-19, enrolled during active disease. The V and J segments used are TRBV5-1 and TRBJ1-2, with no confident D gene call. What was sequenced was peripheral blood. CDR3 reads: CASSSGTDGKNKGYTF. At the DNA level, the sequence is TGCGCCAGCAGCTCCGGAACCGACGGGAAAAATAAGGGCTACACCTTC.